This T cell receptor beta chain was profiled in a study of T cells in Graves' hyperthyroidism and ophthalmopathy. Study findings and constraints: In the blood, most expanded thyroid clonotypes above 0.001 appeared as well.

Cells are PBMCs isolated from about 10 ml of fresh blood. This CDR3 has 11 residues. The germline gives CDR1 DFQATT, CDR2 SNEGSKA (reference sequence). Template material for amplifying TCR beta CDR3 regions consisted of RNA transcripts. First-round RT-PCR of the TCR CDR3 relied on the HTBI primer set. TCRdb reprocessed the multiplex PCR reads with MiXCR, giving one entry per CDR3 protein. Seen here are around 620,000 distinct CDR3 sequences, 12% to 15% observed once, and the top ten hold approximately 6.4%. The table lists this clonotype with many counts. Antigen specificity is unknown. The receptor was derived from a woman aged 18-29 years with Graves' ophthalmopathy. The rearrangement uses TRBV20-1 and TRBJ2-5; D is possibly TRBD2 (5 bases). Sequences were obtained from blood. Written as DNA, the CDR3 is TGCAGCGGCGGGTTAGGAGAGACCCAGTACTTC. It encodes CSGGLGETQYF.